These T cell receptor beta chains were read from a single sample in a study of T cells in tuberculosis. Libraries were prepared by immunoSEQ multiplex PCR; TCRdb keeps only in-frame clonotypes and omits some of them. The data contain tens of thousands of clones, roughly 87% of them singletons. The material sequenced was PBMCs, taken at tuberculosis diagnosis. These receptors were obtained from an adult with tuberculosis. The CDR3 runs from the conserved cysteine through the conserved F or W. The order of the fields is J gene, D gene, V gene, clone size, CDR3 DNA, CDR3 protein. A D gene is named only where the DNA matches it firmly. Clone size, where shown, is once, few, many, or a class for clones that have expanded.

TRBJ1-2,TRBD1,TRBV5-4,-,TGTGCCAGCAGCTTGGGAAGGGGGACAGGGGACTATGGCTACACCTTC,CASSLGRGTGDYGYTF
TRBJ2-5,TRBD2,TRBV7-6,-,TGTGCCAGCAGCGTAGCGCTAGCGGGAGCTCTTGAAGAGACCCAGTACTTC,CASSVALAGALEETQYF
TRBJ1-3,-,TRBV4-1,once,TGCGCCAGCAGCCAAGTTTACCCGGAGGGAAACACCATATATTTT,CASSQVYPEGNTIYF
TRBJ2-2,TRBD2,TRBV6-6,-,TGTGCCAGCAGCACTGATGGGGCGGGAGGGATCGGGGAGCTGTTTTTT,CASSTDGAGGIGELFF
TRBJ2-1,TRBD2,TRBV27,-,TGTGCCAGCAGTCAAACTAAAACTGGCGGGGGGCTCTACAATGAGCAGTTCTTC,CASSQTKTGGGLYNEQFF
TRBJ2-5,TRBD2,TRBV5-1,-,TGCGCCAGCAGCTCCGGACTAGCTTGGGAGACCCAGTACTTC,CASSSGLAWETQYF
TRBJ2-5,TRBD2,TRBV9,once,TGTGCCAGCAGTGGAGGACTAGCGGTGTACCAAGAGACCCAGTACTTC,CASSGGLAVYQETQYF
TRBJ1-1,-,TRBV5-6,-,TGTGCCAGCAGCTCAGATACGGGAAGTGGGACTGAAGCTTTCTTT,CASSSDTGSGTEAFF
TRBJ1-2,-,TRBV30,-,TGTGCCTGGAGGGGGCAGGGGACAGGCTACACCTTC,CAWRGQGTGYTF
TRBJ2-1,-,TRBV28,once,TGTGCCAGCAGTTCGTACAATGAGCAGTTCTTC,CASSSYNEQFF
TRBJ2-2,TRBD1,TRBV6-4,-,TGTGCCAGCAGTGACACCAACAGGGGGCAGTCAACAAAGAACACCGGGGAGCTGTTTTTT,CASSDTNRGQSTKNTGELFF
TRBJ2-3,-,TRBV5-1,-,TGCGCCAGCAGCTTGCAGTGGGATACGCAGTATTTT,CASSLQWDTQYF
TRBJ1-4,TRBD1,TRBV7-8,-,TGTGCCAGCAGCTTAGCGTGGGTCAGGGGGCTACGTAATGAAAAACTGTTTTTT,CASSLAWVRGLRNEKLFF
TRBJ2-3,-,TRBV4-1,-,TGCGCCAGCAGCCAACAAACTAGTACCGATACGCAGTATTTT,CASSQQTSTDTQYF
TRBJ2-5,-,TRBV7-2,-,TGTGCCAGCAGCCTAATGCAGTACTTC,CASSLMQYF
TRBJ1-2,-,TRBV30,-,TGTGCCTGGAGTGATGGCAGGGCCGTCTATGGCTACACCTTC,CAWSDGRAVYGYTF
TRBJ1-5,-,TRBV2,-,TGTGCCAGCAGGCTCACAGTTGAAGGGCCCCAGCATTTT,CASRLTVEGPQHF
TRBJ2-7,TRBD1,TRBV5-3,-,TGTGCCAGAAGCTTGGCCGGGACAGGGGGATCCTACGAGCAGTACTTC,CARSLAGTGGSYEQYF
TRBJ2-7,-,TRBV6-1,-,TGTGCCAGCAGTCTGGGACTGTACACCTACGAGCAGTACTTC,CASSLGLYTYEQYF
TRBJ1-2,TRBD1,TRBV28,-,TGTGCCACTTCGACAGGGCGAGGCTACACCTTC,CATSTGRGYTF
TRBJ2-1,-,TRBV4-1,-,TGCGCCAGCAGCCAAGGGACGACTAGGGGGCCCTTCAATGAGCAGTTCTTC,CASSQGTTRGPFNEQFF
TRBJ2-1,TRBD2,TRBV19,-,TGTGCCACTAGGGGCCTAGCGGGAGCCTACAATGAGCAGTTCTTC,CATRGLAGAYNEQFF
TRBJ2-1,TRBD2,TRBV5-1,-,TGCGCCAGCAGCGGGGAGGGGACTAGCGTAAATGAGCAGTTCTTC,CASSGEGTSVNEQFF
TRBJ2-1,TRBD2,TRBV27,-,TGTGCCAGCAGTCCGTTCCGGGGGGGCCGAGGTGAGCAGTTCTTC,CASSPFRGGRGEQFF
TRBJ2-1,TRBD1,TRBV30,-,TGTGCCTGGAGGGGGGACAGGGTCGACCATGAGCAGTTCTTC,CAWRGDRVDHEQFF
TRBJ1-1,TRBD1,TRBV6-6,-,TGTGCCAGCACCCTAGACAGGGACACTGAAGCTTTCTTT,CASTLDRDTEAFF
TRBJ2-7,TRBD2,TRBV6-1,-,TGTGCCAGCTCGAAAGCTAGCGGAAATCCCTACGAGCAGTACTTC,CASSKASGNPYEQYF
TRBJ1-1,-,TRBV2,few,TGTGCCAGCAAGTTCCAGGGGTCGAACACTGAAGCTTTCTTT,CASKFQGSNTEAFF
TRBJ2-7,-,TRBV6-4,-,TGTGCCAGCATCCTTCGGAGGGCCAGCTCCTACGAGCAGTACTTC,CASILRRASSYEQYF
TRBJ1-1,-,TRBV10-1,-,TGCGCCAGCATTAACCGGGACAATGAAGCTTTCTTT,CASINRDNEAFF
TRBJ1-4,-,TRBV6-6,-,TGTGCCGCCACCAAGTCCCCAGGCGCAACTAATGAAAAACTGTTTTTT,CAATKSPGATNEKLFF
TRBJ2-7,-,TRBV13,-,TGTGCCAGCAGCTCCCCCCAACAGGGATACGAGCAGTACTTC,CASSSPQQGYEQYF
TRBJ1-5,-,TRBV7-9,few,TGTGCCAGCAGCCAGGGCGGCAATCAGCCCCAGCATTTT,CASSQGGNQPQHF
TRBJ1-1,TRBD1,TRBV7-3,-,TGTGCCAGCAACCCCACGGGACAGCGACAGGACCCCCCCACTGAAGCTTTCTTT,CASNPTGQRQDPPTEAFF
TRBJ1-2,-,TRBV7-9,-,TGTGCCAGCAGCTTAGGGACACGGCTAGAACGTGGCTACACCTTC,CASSLGTRLERGYTF
TRBJ1-1,-,TRBV27,-,TGTGCCAGCAGTTCAGAAAGCGGGGGGACGGAAGCTTTCTTT,CASSSESGGTEAFF
TRBJ1-1,-,TRBV18,-,TGTGCCAGCTCACCTTCAGAGAACACTGAAGCTTTCTTT,CASSPSENTEAFF
TRBJ1-2,TRBD1,TRBV19,-,TGTGCCAGTAGTGACGACAGGGGGTTTTTGTGGGGCTACACCTTC,CASSDDRGFLWGYTF